This T cell receptor beta chain was sequenced for a study of blood T cell repertoires in COVID-19. The V and J ends lost 2 bases and 4 bases, in that order; junction bases with no gene match: 9. Germline values: CDR1 SGHRS, CDR2 YFSETQ. This CDR3 spans 17 amino acids. Authors' data handling: For nucleated cells, counts were estimated from reference gene primer amplification. Sequenced by immunoSEQ multiplex PCR; TCRdb stores in-frame clones only, minus some. That table is the source of V, J and clone size, and D and trimming were worked out from the DNA. This sample has about 35,000 clones; approximately 85% occur once, and the top ten carry around 45%.

The sample comprised peripheral blood. The chain joins TRBV5-1 to TRBJ2-3, with 11 bases that match TRBD2. The receptor's source is a man in his sixties with active or convalescent COVID-19. CDR3 DNA: TGCGCCAGCAGCTTTGGTAGCGGGGGGGCAAGAGCAGATACGCAGTATTTT. This gives the protein CASSFGSGGARADTQYF.